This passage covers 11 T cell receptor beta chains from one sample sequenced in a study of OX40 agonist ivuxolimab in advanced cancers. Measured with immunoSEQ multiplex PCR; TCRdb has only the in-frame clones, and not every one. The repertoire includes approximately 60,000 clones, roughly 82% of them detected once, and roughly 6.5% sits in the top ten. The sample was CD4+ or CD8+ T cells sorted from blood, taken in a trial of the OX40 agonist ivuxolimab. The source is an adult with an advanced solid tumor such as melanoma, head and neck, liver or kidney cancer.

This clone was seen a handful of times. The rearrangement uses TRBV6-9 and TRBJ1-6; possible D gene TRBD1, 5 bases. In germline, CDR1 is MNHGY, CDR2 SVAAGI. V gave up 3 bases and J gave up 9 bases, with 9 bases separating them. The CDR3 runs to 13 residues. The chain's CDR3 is CASSYQGSSPLHF. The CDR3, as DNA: TGTGCCAGCAGTTACCAGGGATCTTCACCCCTCCACTTT.

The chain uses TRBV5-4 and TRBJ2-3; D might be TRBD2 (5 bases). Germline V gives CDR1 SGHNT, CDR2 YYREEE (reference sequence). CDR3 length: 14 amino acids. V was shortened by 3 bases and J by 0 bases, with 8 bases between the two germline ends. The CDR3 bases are TGTGCCAGCAGCTCGACGGGAAGCACAGATACGCAGTATTTT. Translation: CASSSTGSTDTQYF.

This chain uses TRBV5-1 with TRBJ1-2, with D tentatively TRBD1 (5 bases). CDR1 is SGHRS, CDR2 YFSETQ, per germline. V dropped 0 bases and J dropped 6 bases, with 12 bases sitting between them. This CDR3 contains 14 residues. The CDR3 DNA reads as TGCGCCAGCAGCTTGGTTCGGGGCCCGGATGGCTACACCTTC. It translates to CASSLVRGPDGYTF.

CDR3 in amino acids: CASKTAGAMNTEAFF. The CDR3, as DNA: TGTGCCAGTAAGACTGCGGGAGCAATGAACACTGAAGCTTTCTTT. V gene TRBV6-5 combines with J gene TRBJ1-1; D gene unclear. Trimming left V 9 bases short and J 0 bases short, with 17 bases between. CDR3 length: 15 residues. The V gene's germline CDR1 is MNHEY and CDR2 SVGAGI.

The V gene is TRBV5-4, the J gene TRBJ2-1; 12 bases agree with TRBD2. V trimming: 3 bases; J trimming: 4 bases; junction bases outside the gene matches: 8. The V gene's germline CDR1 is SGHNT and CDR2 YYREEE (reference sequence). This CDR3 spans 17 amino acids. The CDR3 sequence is CASSSGLAGIGYNEQFF. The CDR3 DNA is TGTGCCAGCAGCTCTGGACTAGCGGGAATAGGTTACAATGAGCAGTTCTTC.

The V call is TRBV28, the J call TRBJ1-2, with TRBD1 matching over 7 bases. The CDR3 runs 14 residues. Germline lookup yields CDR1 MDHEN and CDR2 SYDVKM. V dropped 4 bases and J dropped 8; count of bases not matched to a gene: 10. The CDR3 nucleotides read TGTGCCAGCAGTTACCGGAGGGGGCAAGGAGGCTACACCTTC. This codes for CASSYRRGQGGYTF.

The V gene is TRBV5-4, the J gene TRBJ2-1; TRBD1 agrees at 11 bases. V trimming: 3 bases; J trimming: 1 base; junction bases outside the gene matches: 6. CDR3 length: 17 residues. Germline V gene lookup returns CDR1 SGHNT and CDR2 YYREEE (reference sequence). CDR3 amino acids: CASSWGGQGASYNEQFF. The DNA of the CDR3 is TGTGCCAGCAGCTGGGGAGGACAGGGGGCGTCCTACAATGAGCAGTTCTTC.

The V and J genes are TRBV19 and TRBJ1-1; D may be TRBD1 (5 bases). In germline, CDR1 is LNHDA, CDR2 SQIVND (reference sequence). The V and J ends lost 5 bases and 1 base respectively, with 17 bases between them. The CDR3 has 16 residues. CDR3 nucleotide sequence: TGTGCCAGTAGTTCCGTTGGTAGCAGGGCGAACACTGAAGCTTTCTTT. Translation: CASSSVGSRANTEAFF.

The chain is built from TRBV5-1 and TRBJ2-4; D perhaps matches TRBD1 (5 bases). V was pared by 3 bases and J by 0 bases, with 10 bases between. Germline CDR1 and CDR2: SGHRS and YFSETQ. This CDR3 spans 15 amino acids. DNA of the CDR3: TGCGCCAGCAGCTCGACCCAGGGAGCCAAAAACATTCAGTACTTC. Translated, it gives CASSSTQGAKNIQYF.

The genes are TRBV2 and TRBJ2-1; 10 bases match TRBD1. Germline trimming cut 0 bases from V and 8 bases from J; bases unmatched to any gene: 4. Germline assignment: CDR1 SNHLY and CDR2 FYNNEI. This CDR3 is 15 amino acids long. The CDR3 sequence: CASSEARTGGDEQFF. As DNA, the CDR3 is TGTGCCAGCAGTGAAGCACGGACAGGGGGAGATGAGCAGTTCTTC. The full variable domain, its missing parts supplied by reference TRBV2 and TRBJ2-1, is EPEVTQTPSHQVTQMGQEVILRCVPISNHLYFYWYRQILGQKVEFLVSFYNNEISEKSEIFDDQFSVERPDGSNFTLKIRSTKLEDSAMYFCASSEARTGGDEQFFGPGTRLTVL.

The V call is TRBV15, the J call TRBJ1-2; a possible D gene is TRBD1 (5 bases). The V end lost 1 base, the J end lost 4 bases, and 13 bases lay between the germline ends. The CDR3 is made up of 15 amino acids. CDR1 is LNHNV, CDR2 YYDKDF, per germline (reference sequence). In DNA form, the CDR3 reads TGTGCCACCAGCAGAGTGGGAGACAGAGGCTATGGCTACACCTTC. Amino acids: CATSRVGDRGYGYTF. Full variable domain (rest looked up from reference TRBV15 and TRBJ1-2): DAMVIQNPRYQVTQFGKPVTLSCSQTLNHNVMYWYQQKSSQAPKLLFHYYDKDFNNEADTPDNFQSRRPNTSFCFLDIRSPGLGDTAMYLCATSRVGDRGYGYTFGSGTRLTVV.